This T cell receptor beta chain originates from a study of blood T cells in healthy people across ages. General study results and limits: TCR beta diversity tracked closely with naive T cell percentage. Unsorted PBMC material precluded a definitive naive versus antigen-experienced comparison. With age, beta diversity per million T cells declined roughly linearly, significantly by approximately 41.

Germline assignment: CDR1 SGHRS and CDR2 YFSETQ. The CDR3 length is 15 residues. V was clipped by 0 bases and J by 5 bases; unmatched bases: 5. PCR was performed a second time for about 7 to 11 cycles using a sample-barcoded 5' primer and a J-beta primer mix. With 12 random nucleotides, a template-switch adaptor tagged each individual cDNA molecule. Each CDR3 protein gets one entry after TCRdb re-called the 5' RACE reads with MiXCR. The sample contains 650,000 or so distinct CDR3 sequences, around 50% of which appear only once. As to this clonotype: The antigen is undetermined.

Material for sequencing was blood. J is TRBJ1-5 and V is TRBV5-1; 7 bases line up with TRBD1. This sequence was found in an elderly woman in good health. The CDR3 sequence: CASSLAGTADQPQHF. The DNA for the CDR3 is TGCGCCAGCAGCTTGGCCGGGACAGCGGATCAGCCCCAGCATTTT.